The present entry profiles one TCR beta chain with its context. The data originate from a study of long-term antiretroviral therapy in people with HIV. They ran version v3.0 of the immunoSEQ assay at survey level. Generated by immunoSEQ multiplex PCR, the TCRdb table keeps only in-frame clones and is missing some. The sample lists just over 20,000 clones; roughly 78% were seen once. V lost 0 bases and J lost 2, with 5 bases in between. In germline, CDR1 is LNHDA, CDR2 SQIVND (reference sequence). The CDR3 runs to 13 residues. The V call is TRBV19, the J call TRBJ2-7, with D perhaps TRBD2 (5 bases). This sequence originates from a woman aged 40 to 50 with HIV. Specimen: unsorted PBMCs, collected 4.1 years after starting antiretroviral therapy. The CDR3 DNA reads as TGTGCCAGTAGTATAGAACTAGCCTACGAGCAGTACTTC. It specifies CASSIELAYEQYF.